The clone carrying this TCR beta chain occurred once. This entry belongs to a study of blood T cell repertoires in COVID-19. Turning to the study itself: Acute and convalescent COVID-19 specimens originated in the United States, Italy and Spain. In each case, the material was cDNA or gDNA derived from T cells, B-cell-depleted T cells, or PBMCs.

The germline V and J ends were trimmed by 5 bases and 2 bases, with 14 bases remaining between them. This CDR3 spans 15 amino acids. Per the germline V gene, CDR1 is MNHEY and CDR2 is SVGAGI. Methods used by the authors: The assay estimated nucleated cells by amplifying reference gene primers. Clones were read by immunoSEQ multiplex PCR, and TCRdb kept only the in-frame ones, dropping some. The V and J calls and clone size are taken from that table; D and trimming were inferred from the DNA. The table has around 86,000 clones, 83% seen once. The sequenced material came from peripheral blood. This sequence joins TRBV6-5 and TRBJ2-3, with D possibly TRBD2 on 6 matching bases. The sequence was collected from an elderly woman with acute or convalescent COVID-19. CDR3 amino acids: CASSRDWTFTDTQYF. CDR3 in DNA: TGTGCCAGCAGTCGGGACTGGACCTTCACAGATACGCAGTATTTT.